This TCR beta chain stems from a study of T-cell reconstitution after alpha-beta-depleted transplantation in children. Notes on the study in general: Some patients owed their high day-60 TCRbeta diversity to surviving recipient T cells and thymic progenitors. Several hundred expanded graft clones reportedly supplied alpha-beta T cells about two months after transplant. After one year, T-cell counts and TCRbeta diversity mostly came from new T cells.

This clonotype was seen more than once but under ten times. The antigen remains undetermined. Molecular barcoding with unique molecular identifiers was used for the TCRbeta library. One entry per CDR3 protein, called by TCRdb with MiXCR from the PCR reads. This sample yields a few hundred thousand distinct CDR3 sequences, of which 7.5% to 9% are seen a single time; around 9.8% belongs to the top ten. The germline V and J ends were trimmed by 3 bases and 9 bases, with 15 bases remaining between them. CDR1 is SEHNR and CDR2 is FQNEAQ in the germline V gene (reference sequence). This CDR3 has 14 residues.

Sequencing used peripheral blood, obtained 360 days after TCRalphabeta/CD19-depleted stem cell transplant. The chain employs TRBV7-9 and TRBJ1-3; D is uncertain. This receptor was obtained from a female patient between 2 and 10 years old who had a stem cell transplant for Fanconi anemia, so the T cells may come from the graft donor. The DNA of the CDR3 is TGTGCCAGCAGCTTTTCGTCAGTCGGGAGCACCATATATTTT. It translates to CASSFSSVGSTIYF.